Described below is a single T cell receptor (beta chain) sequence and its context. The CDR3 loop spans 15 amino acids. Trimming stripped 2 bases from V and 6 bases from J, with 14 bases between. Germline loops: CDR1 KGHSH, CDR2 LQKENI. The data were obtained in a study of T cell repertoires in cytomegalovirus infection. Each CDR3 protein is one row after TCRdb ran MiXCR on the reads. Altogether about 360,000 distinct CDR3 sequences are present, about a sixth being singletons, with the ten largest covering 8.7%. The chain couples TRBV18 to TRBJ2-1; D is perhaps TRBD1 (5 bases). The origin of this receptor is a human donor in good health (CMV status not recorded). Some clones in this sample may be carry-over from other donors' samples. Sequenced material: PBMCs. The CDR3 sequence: CASSPRGTRVNEQFF. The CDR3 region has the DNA TGTGCCAGCTCACCAAGGGGAACAAGGGTCAATGAGCAGTTCTTC.